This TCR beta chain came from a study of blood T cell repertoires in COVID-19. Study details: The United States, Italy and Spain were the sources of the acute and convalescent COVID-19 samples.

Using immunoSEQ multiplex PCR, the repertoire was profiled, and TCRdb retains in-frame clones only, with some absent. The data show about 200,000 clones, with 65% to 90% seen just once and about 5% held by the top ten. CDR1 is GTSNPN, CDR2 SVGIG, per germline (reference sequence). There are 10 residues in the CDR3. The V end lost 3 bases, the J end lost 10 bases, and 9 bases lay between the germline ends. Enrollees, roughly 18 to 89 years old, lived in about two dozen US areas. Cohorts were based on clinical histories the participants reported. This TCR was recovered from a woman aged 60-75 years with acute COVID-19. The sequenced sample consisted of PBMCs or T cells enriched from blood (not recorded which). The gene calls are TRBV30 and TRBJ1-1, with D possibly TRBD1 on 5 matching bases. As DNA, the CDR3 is TGTGCCTGGAGAGGCCAGGGAGCTTTCTTT. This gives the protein CAWRGQGAFF.